This T cell receptor (beta chain) came from a study of control samples from healthy donors and cancer patients. The CDR3 totals 16 residues. V gave up 5 bases and J gave up 2 bases; unmatched junction bases: 12. Per germline, CDR1 SGHRS and CDR2 YFSETQ. Clones were sequenced by immunoSEQ multiplex PCR, and TCRdb holds only the in-frame ones, with some missing. The sample lists approximately 12,000 clones, around 94% occurring once. This sequence joins TRBV5-1 and TRBJ2-5, with 7 bases identical to TRBD1. The clonotype was recovered from a man in his 70s with head and neck cancer. The sequencing input was PBMCs. CDR3 in amino acids: CASSQNLGGFQETQYF. The CDR3 coding sequence is TGCGCCAGCAGTCAAAATCTAGGGGGCTTTCAAGAGACCCAGTACTTC.